Listed below are T cell receptor beta chains from one sample, sequenced in a study of blood T cell repertoires in COVID-19. TCRdb's table, derived via immunoSEQ multiplex PCR, lists solely in-frame clones and lacks some. In the table there are about 240,000 clones, around 85% of which are singletons. Sequencing input: peripheral blood. These receptors originate from an elderly woman with acute or convalescent COVID-19. CDR3s include the opening cysteine and the closing phenylalanine or tryptophan.

TRBV5-5	TRBJ1-6	CASNTRAPGGNSPLHF
TRBV5-1	TRBJ2-7	CASSPETGPYEQYF
TRBV2	TRBJ1-5	CASSVAGGNQPQHF
TRBV5-1	TRBJ2-7	CASSLETGTEQYF
TRBV6-6	TRBJ2-7	CASSLRQGGYEQYF
TRBV19	TRBJ1-2	CASTTWGGPVPNYGYTF
TRBV4-2	TRBJ2-7	CASSQERGYEQYF
TRBV3-1/TRBV3-2	TRBJ1-6	CASSQEPGQGNSPLHF
TRBV10-2	TRBJ1-1	CASRDRDRLTEAFF
TRBV5-1	TRBJ2-3	CASSSGPGIDTQYF
TRBV19	TRBJ2-5	CASSPGETQYF
TRBV2	TRBJ1-3	CARGQGGSGNTIYF
TRBV4-2	TRBJ2-3	CASSRTSGGASGTDTQYF
TRBV27	TRBJ1-5	CASSTTGGLGQPQHF
TRBV5-1	TRBJ2-5	CASSFSPQGGETQYF
TRBV30	TRBJ1-3	CAWSVAGGGGNTIYF
TRBV30	TRBJ1-2	CAWSANRGHGYTF
TRBV6-5	TRBJ2-7	CASSYGGRGRYEQYF
TRBV24-1	TRBJ2-3	CATSGRGRSTDTQYF
TRBV18	TRBJ1-1	CASSPPGRRDTEAFF
TRBV18	TRBJ2-1	CASSPAGTSSYNEQFF
TRBV5-1	TRBJ2-3	CASSRPGLATGTDTQYF
TRBV3-1/TRBV3-2	TRBJ1-2	CASSRAGTGGGIGYTF
TRBV28	TRBJ1-1	CASSLILTGVSSEAFF
TRBV4-1	TRBJ2-7	CASSQGQRGEQYF
TRBV19	TRBJ1-5	CASSTGGAIQPQHF
TRBV28	TRBJ1-2	CASSPRGLDYGYTF
TRBV24-1	TRBJ1-2	CATSDPRQPNYGYTF
TRBV19	TRBJ2-7	CASRFQGANEQYF
TRBV3-1/TRBV3-2	TRBJ1-1	CASSRRGEAEAFF
TRBV7-9	TRBJ1-4	CASSLSSGSGEKLFF
TRBV5-1	TRBJ2-1	CASSPGTSGGQGEQFF
TRBV7-8	TRBJ2-7	CASGASGWSYEQYF
TRBV15	TRBJ1-6	CATSTQGENSPLHF
TRBV28	TRBJ1-4	CASSPPLGRGHEKLFF